This T cell receptor beta chain was identified in a study of blood T cell repertoires in COVID-19. Study at large: Acute and convalescent COVID-19 samples came from the United States, Italy and Spain.

Assignment of participants to cohorts was predicated upon participant-reported clinical history. As processed by the authors: Estimated nucleated cell counts came from reference gene primer amplification. Sequencing was performed with immunoSEQ multiplex PCR; in TCRdb, only in-frame clones are kept and a portion is missing. That table furnishes V, J and clone size, whereas the DNA furnished D and trimming. The table lists roughly 64,000 clones, more than 55% of them singletons, with over 50% in the top ten. The CDR3 totals 14 residues. Germline trimming cut 4 bases from V and 0 bases from J; bases unmatched to any gene: 0. CDR1 is PRHDT and CDR2 is FYEKMQ in the germline V gene (reference sequence). This clone is a singleton in its sample.

The sequenced sample consisted of PBMCs or T cells enriched from blood (not recorded which). This chain links TRBV13 with TRBJ2-5; TRBD1 aligns across 9 bases. This TCR derives from an older woman who had been exposed to COVID-19. The DNA for the CDR3 is TGTGCCAGCAGCTGGACAGGGGACCAAGAGACCCAGTACTTC. Its translation: CASSWTGDQETQYF.